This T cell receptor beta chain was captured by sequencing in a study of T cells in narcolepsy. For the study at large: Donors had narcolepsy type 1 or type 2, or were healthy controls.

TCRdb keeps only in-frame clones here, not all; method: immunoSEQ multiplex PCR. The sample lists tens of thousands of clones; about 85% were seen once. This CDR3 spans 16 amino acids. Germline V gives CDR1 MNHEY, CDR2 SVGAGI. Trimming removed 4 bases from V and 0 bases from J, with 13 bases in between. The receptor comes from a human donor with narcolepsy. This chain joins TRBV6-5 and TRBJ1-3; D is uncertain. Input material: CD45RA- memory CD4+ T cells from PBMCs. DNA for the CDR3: TGTGCCAGCAGTTTAACACGGATCAGCTCTGGAAACACCATATATTTT. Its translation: CASSLTRISSGNTIYF.